This TCR beta chain was identified in a study of liver allograft versus peripheral blood T cells. Study details: Within transplanted livers, the T cell receptor repertoires were examined and compared against the repertoires present in the peripheral blood of liver transplant recipients.

V was clipped by 6 bases and J by 9 bases; unmatched bases: 13. Germline-derived CDR1 and CDR2 are MNHNS and SASEGT. The CDR3 has 15 residues. TCRdb independently ran MiXCR on the reads; one entry per CDR3 protein. Altogether some 1,800 distinct CDR3 sequences are present, 16% being singletons, with the ten largest covering roughly 10%. This clonotype is labeled as medium-sized (0.01 to 0.1%). The antigen remains unidentified. Whole-study findings and limits: The authors reported that T cell receptor repertoires inside liver allografts differed from those in peripheral blood.

The chain is built from TRBV6-1 and TRBJ2-5, with 10 bases matching TRBD2. The receptor was isolated from a human patient who had a liver transplant. Some T cells here may be from the graft donor. The CDR3 sequence is CASRREAGGSLAQYF. The DNA of the CDR3 is TGTGCCAGCAGAAGGGAAGCGGGGGGGTCCTTAGCCCAGTACTTC.